A single T cell receptor (beta chain) is shown here with its context. Antigen unknown. Data came from immunoSEQ multiplex PCR; TCRdb stores just in-frame clones and leaves some out. The table lists approximately 150,000 clones, roughly 90% of them singletons. This record belongs to a study of T cell responses to AZD1222 COVID-19 vaccine. General study results and limits: None of the repertoires were sampled until the peak T cell response had passed. A mostly white British donor set with more females was recruited, and clonal diversity was possibly underestimated. It was only a handful of AZD1222 recipients who were seropositive at baseline. A rise in Spike-specific TCR breadth and depth followed two AZD1222 doses.

Germline V gene data show CDR1 as SNHLY and CDR2 as FYNNEI. The CDR3 has 11 amino acids. Trimming took 8 bases from V and 6 from J, leaving 10 bases between them. The chain employs TRBV2 and TRBJ1-2; no definite D call. The sequenced sample was peripheral blood, obtained 28 days after the second AZD1222 dose. The clonotype originates from an adult who received the AZD1222 COVID-19 vaccine. The CDR3, as DNA: TGTGCCAGCTCGTTGCGGGATGGCTACACCTTC. Its translation: CASSLRDGYTF.